This record looks at one T cell receptor beta chain sequence and its context. The assay was immunoSEQ multiplex PCR, and TCRdb's table has in-frame clones only and misses some. The sample gives some 70,000 clones, 83% of which show up once; 15% to 19% is in the top ten. Per the germline V gene, CDR1 is SGHDT and CDR2 is YYEEEE. There are 16 residues in the CDR3. With V trimmed by 1 base and J by 8 bases, 14 bases remained unmatched. The record originates from a study of control samples from healthy donors and cancer patients. The source of this sequence is a man aged 55-75 years in good health. The rearrangement uses TRBV5-6 and TRBJ1-2, with 7 nucleotides matching TRBD1. Sequencing input: blood. Here the CDR3 reads CASSLLGQAPRDGYTF. The CDR3 DNA reads TGTGCCAGCAGCTTGTTAGGACAGGCGCCCAGGGACGGCTACACCTTC.